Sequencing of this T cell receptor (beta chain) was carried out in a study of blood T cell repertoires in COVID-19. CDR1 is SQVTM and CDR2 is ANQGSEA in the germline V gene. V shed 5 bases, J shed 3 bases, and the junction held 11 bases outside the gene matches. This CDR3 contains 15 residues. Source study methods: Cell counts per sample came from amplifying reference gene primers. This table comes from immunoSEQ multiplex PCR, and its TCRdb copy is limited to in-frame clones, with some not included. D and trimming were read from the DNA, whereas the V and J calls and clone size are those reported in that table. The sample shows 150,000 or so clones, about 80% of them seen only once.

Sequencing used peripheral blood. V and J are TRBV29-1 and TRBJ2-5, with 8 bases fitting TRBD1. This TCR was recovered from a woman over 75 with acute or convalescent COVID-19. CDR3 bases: TGCAGCGTTAAGCAGGGGGCCATAAGCGAAGAGACCCAGTACTTC. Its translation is CSVKQGAISEETQYF.